Detailed here is one TCR beta chain. The sample is drawn from a study of blood T cell repertoires in COVID-19. Background on the study: Nucleic acid was either cDNA or gDNA, and it came from T cells, B-cell-depleted T cells, or PBMCs.

The CDR3 length is 14 residues. Per germline, CDR1 SNHLY and CDR2 FYNNEI. Trimming cost V 6 bases and J 3 bases, with 14 bases left between them. Per the study methods: Reference gene primers were amplified, and this amplification served to estimate nucleated cell counts. The assay was immunoSEQ multiplex PCR, and TCRdb's table has in-frame clones only and misses some. Clone size and V and J calls were adopted from that table, with D and trimming inferred from the DNA. The sample holds approximately 200,000 clones, approximately 84% seen once. In Cohort 3, a recovered donor had either two negative PCRs, clearance, or symptom resolution.

This sequence originates from a woman aged 25 to 45 who had recovered from COVID-19. The genes are TRBV2 and TRBJ1-2, with TRBD1 as a possible D gene (5 bases). Sequenced sample: PBMCs or T cells enriched from blood (not recorded which). The CDR3 loop reads CASSRVRSDYGYTF. The CDR3 region has the DNA TGTGCCAGCAGCAGGGTCAGGTCGGACTATGGCTACACCTTC.